Reported below is one T cell receptor (beta chain). The data originate from a study of blood T cell repertoires in COVID-19. Study context: Acute and convalescent COVID-19 specimens originated in the United States, Italy and Spain. Sources were T cells, B-cell-depleted T cells, or PBMCs; the material itself was cDNA or gDNA.

Germline V CDR1 and CDR2: SEHNR, FQNEAQ (reference sequence). Trimming pared 1 base from V and 3 bases from J, leaving 10 bases between. CDR3 length: 14 amino acids. In the source study's methods: Reference gene primer amplification yielded estimated nucleated cell counts. Clones were read by immunoSEQ multiplex PCR, and TCRdb kept only the in-frame ones, dropping some. For V, J and clone size, that table is used; D and trimming come from the DNA. The data show tens of thousands of clones, almost 85% seen once. V usage is TRBV7-9 and J usage is TRBJ2-7, with D uncertain. This clonotype originated in a man aged 45 to 65 with active or convalescent COVID-19. Sample: peripheral blood. CDR3 sequence (DNA): TGTGCCAGCAGCTTAGATTCGGGTTTCTACGAGCAGTACTTC. This translates into CASSLDSGFYEQYF.